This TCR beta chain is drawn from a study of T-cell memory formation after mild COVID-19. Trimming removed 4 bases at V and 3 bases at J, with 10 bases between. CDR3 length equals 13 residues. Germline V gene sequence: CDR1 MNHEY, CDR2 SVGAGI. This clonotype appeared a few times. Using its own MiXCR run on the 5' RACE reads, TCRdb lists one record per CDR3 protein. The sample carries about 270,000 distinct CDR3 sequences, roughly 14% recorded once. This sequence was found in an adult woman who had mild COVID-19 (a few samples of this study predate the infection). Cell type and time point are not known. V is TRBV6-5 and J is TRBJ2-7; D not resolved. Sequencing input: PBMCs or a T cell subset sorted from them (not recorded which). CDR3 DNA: TGTGCCAGCAGTTCTCCCCTTGGCTACGAGCAGTACTTC. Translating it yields CASSSPLGYEQYF.